This T cell receptor (beta chain) was identified in a study of human T cells and chemical hapten exposure. Across the whole study: Patients were given diphenylcyclopropenone on the scalp weekly across the roughly 25-week study.

The time point is: patch test 1, 2 weeks after DPC sensitization. The treatment is: therapeutic diphenylcyclopropenone sensitization with weekly scalp DPC. Via MiXCR, TCRdb re-called the RACE reads, giving one row per CDR3 protein. The sample lists under 200,000 distinct CDR3 sequences; around 15% were seen once. The sample holds a few counts of this clonotype. This TCR was recovered from a woman aged 30 to 39 with alopecia areata. Some clones in this sample may be carry-over from other donors' samples. The sequencing used whole blood, collected in connection with sensitization to the hapten diphenylcyclopropenone (DPC).

CDR3 bases: TGCAGCGTAGCCGGGACAGGGAACGAGCAGTACTTC. Its protein is CSVAGTGNEQYF. The J gene is TRBJ2-7, the V gene TRBV29-1, with TRBD1 matching 9 bases. This CDR3 contains 12 residues. V trimming: 6 bases; J trimming: 5 bases; junction bases outside the gene matches: 5. Germline CDR1 SQVTM, CDR2 ANQGSEA.